The 13 T cell receptor beta chains in this list originate from one sample, sequenced in a study of T-cell reconstitution after alpha-beta-depleted transplantation in children. Library preparation (for TCRbeta) was performed with unique molecular identifiers. From the PCR reads, TCRdb called clonotypes with MiXCR, one entry per CDR3 protein. This table holds 100,000 or so distinct CDR3 sequences, under 9% found once. Sequenced here: PBMCs, sampled before TCRalphabeta/CD19-depleted stem cell transplant. The source of these receptors is a boy between 2 and 10 years old with acute lymphoblastic leukemia, due to receive a stem cell transplant.

This clonotype was seen more than once but under ten times. The rearrangement links TRBV6-1 to TRBJ1-4; no clear D gene. Deletions cut 1 base from V and 11 bases from J, with 14 bases between. The germline V gene has CDR1 MNHNS and CDR2 SASEGT. The CDR3 is made up of 14 amino acids. The CDR3, as DNA: TGTGCCAGCAGTGAAGACCGGGAGAGCGCTAAACTGTTTTTT. Its translation is CASSEDRESAKLFF.

This clonotype was detected many times. The V call is TRBV21-1, the J call TRBJ2-6. TRBV21-1 is reported as a pseudogene. The CDR3 is 20 residues long. DNA of the CDR3: TGTGCCAGCAGCAAAGACGGAAGAGTACGTCTCCAATCTGGGGCCAACGTCCTGACTTTC. Translation: CASSKDGRVRLQSGANVLTF.

This clonotype has ten or more counts. The rearrangement uses TRBV12-3 or TRBV12-4 and TRBJ1-2; 11 bases fit TRBD1. The trim removed 4 bases at V and 5 bases at J, leaving 3 bases unmatched. The CDR3 loop spans 14 amino acids. Here the CDR3 reads CASSSGTGGYGYTF. The CDR3, as DNA: TGTGCCAGCAGTTCCGGGACAGGGGGATATGGCTACACCTTC.

This clonotype appeared many times. This chain uses TRBV5-8 with TRBJ2-2; a weak D match, TRBD1 (6 bases). Germline CDR1 and CDR2: SGHTS and YDEGEE. The CDR3 has 15 residues. Trimming removed 2 bases at V and 1 base at J, with 9 bases between. This chain's CDR3 is CASSFPRGNTGELFF. The CDR3 DNA follows: TGTGCCAGCAGCTTCCCCAGGGGGAACACCGGGGAGCTGTTTTTT.

This clonotype was seen only a few times. V gene TRBV7-9 combines with J gene TRBJ1-1, with TRBD1 matching 7 bases. The CDR3 is made up of 13 amino acids. V shed 5 bases and J 5 bases; nucleotides not matched to a gene: 5. CDR1 SEHNR and CDR2 FQNEAQ come from the germline V gene (reference sequence). CDR3 amino acids: CASSLGQATEAFF. As DNA, the CDR3 is TGTGCCAGCAGCCTAGGACAGGCGACTGAAGCTTTCTTT.

This clonotype was seen only a few times. The chain couples TRBV7-9 to TRBJ2-3, with D possibly being TRBD2 (7 bases). Trimming shortened V by 4 bases and J by 2 bases, and 16 bases separated the two germline ends. The length of the CDR3 is 16 residues. Germline V CDR1 and CDR2: SEHNR, FQNEAQ (reference sequence). The CDR3 DNA reads as TGTGCCAGCAGCTCGTCGGGGGGCGGACCCACAGATACGCAGTATTTT. Translating it yields CASSSSGGGPTDTQYF.

This clonotype was recorded at least ten times. The chain has TRBV12-3 or TRBV12-4 and TRBJ1-1; D is undetermined. The CDR3 spans 15 residues. V dropped 4 bases and J dropped 2 bases, with 14 bases sitting between them. CDR3: CASSWEHIANTEAFF. The CDR3 bases are TGTGCCAGCAGTTGGGAGCACATAGCCAACACTGAAGCTTTCTTT.

This clonotype was counted at least ten times. J is TRBJ2-1 and V is TRBV5-1, with 8 bases fitting TRBD1. This CDR3 has 15 amino acids. The V gene's germline CDR1 is SGHRS and CDR2 YFSETQ. J lost 2 bases, V lost 5 bases, and 6 bases had no gene match. CDR3 amino acids: CASSSTGETYNEQFF. The DNA for the CDR3 is TGCGCCAGCAGTTCGACAGGGGAAACCTACAATGAGCAGTTCTTC.

This clonotype was counted a few times. The V gene is TRBV20-1, the J gene TRBJ1-1; D may be TRBD1 (6 bases). The CDR3 sequence is 11 residues long. The V end was cut by 7 bases, the J end by 11 bases, with 17 bases between. In germline, CDR1 is DFQATT, CDR2 SNEGSKA (reference sequence). CDR3 in DNA: TGCAGTGTCAATGGGGGGCGCGGGGCTTTCTTT. Protein: CSVNGGRGAFF.

This clonotype was observed at least ten times. The J gene is TRBJ2-3, the V gene TRBV2; TRBD1 or TRBD2 may be the D gene (6 bases each). CDR3 length equals 16 residues. The V and J ends lost 6 bases and 3 bases respectively, with 19 bases between them. The germline CDR1 and CDR2 sequences are SNHLY and FYNNEI. The CDR3 is CASRGWGAIRTDTQYF. The CDR3 nucleotides read TGTGCCAGCAGAGGATGGGGGGCGATTCGGACAGATACGCAGTATTTT.

The sample holds many counts of this clonotype. The V and J genes are TRBV20-1 and TRBJ1-1, with D maybe TRBD1 (6 bases). V gave up 5 bases and J gave up 6 bases, with 22 bases separating them. The CDR3 is 15 residues long. From germline, CDR1 is DFQATT and CDR2 SNEGSKA (reference sequence). The CDR3 loop is CSAPPLGYKGAEAFF. CDR3 DNA sequence: TGCAGTGCTCCTCCATTGGGCTACAAGGGGGCTGAAGCTTTCTTT.

Ten or more counts support this clonotype. This chain connects TRBV2 to TRBJ1-2; tentatively, D is TRBD1 (5 bases). The V end lost 6 bases, the J end lost 3 bases, and 23 bases lay between the germline ends. This CDR3 region has 17 residues. The V gene's germline CDR1 is SNHLY and CDR2 FYNNEI. CDR3 sequence: CASSQYQGAGWDYGYTF. The CDR3 DNA reads as TGTGCCAGCAGCCAATACCAAGGAGCAGGGTGGGACTATGGCTACACCTTC.

This clonotype was observed a handful of times. This chain joins TRBV20-1 and TRBJ1-1, with 7 bases that match TRBD1. V shed 2 bases, J shed 2 bases, and the junction held 8 bases outside the gene matches. The length of the CDR3 is 15 residues. From germline, CDR1 is DFQATT and CDR2 SNEGSKA (reference sequence). As DNA, the CDR3 is TGCAGTGCTAGACCTCCCAGGGGGGAAAACACTGAAGCTTTCTTT. It is translated as CSARPPRGENTEAFF.